This T cell receptor beta chain came from a study of shared clonotypes between healthy human individuals. Study details: Donors were a couple of women and a few men aged 18 to 49. The plates for each donor numbered three CD4 naive, three CD4 memory, two CD8 naive and one CD8 memory.

The CDR3 totals 15 residues. V was trimmed by 6 bases and J by 5 bases, leaving 17 bases between them. Looked up from germline, CDR1 is MNHNY and CDR2 is SVGAGI (reference sequence). As processed by the authors: ImmunoSEQ gave junction-only sequences without quality scores, so filtering differed. Libraries were prepared by immunoSEQ multiplex PCR; TCRdb keeps only in-frame clonotypes and omits some of them. Clonal size and the V and J genes are those of that table, whereas D and trimming came from the DNA. The sample lists about 2.4 million clones, roughly 93% seen once, with 0.36% in the top ten. The receptor was isolated from a man aged 18-30 years in good health. Some clones in this sample may be carry-over from other donors' samples. V gene TRBV6-6 combines with J gene TRBJ2-1; tentatively, D is TRBD1 or TRBD2 (6 bases each). Sequenced input: naive CD4+ T cells from PBMCs. This sample's subset: CD45RA+ positively selected. In DNA, the CDR3 is TGTGCCAGCAGACTAATGGGTGGGGGGCACAATGAGCAGTTCTTC. This encodes CASRLMGGGHNEQFF.